This T cell receptor (beta chain) was recovered during a study of T cells in Graves' hyperthyroidism and ophthalmopathy. This clonotype was found many times. Amplified TCR beta CDR3 regions derived from RNA transcripts. HTBI primers were the set used in a first-round RT-PCR of the TCR CDR3. TCRdb recomputed calls from the multiplex PCR reads with MiXCR, one row per CDR3 protein. The sample lists approximately 570,000 distinct CDR3 sequences, 15% to 20% occurring once. Material for sequencing was blood. The receptor was derived from a man aged 40-50 years with Graves' ophthalmopathy.

CDR3 sequence reads: CASSPGVKTEAFF. The CDR3 nucleotides read TGTGCCAGCAGTCCTGGGGTAAAGACTGAAGCTTTCTTT. The rearrangement uses TRBV12-3 or TRBV12-4 and TRBJ1-1; no reliable D call. The CDR3 is 13 residues long. V was trimmed by 5 bases and J by 5 bases, leaving 12 bases between them.